The 11 T cell receptor beta chains reported below all come from one sample, sequenced in a study of blood T cell repertoires in COVID-19. Assay: immunoSEQ multiplex PCR; the TCRdb copy retains only in-frame clones and omits some. There are 150,000 to 200,000 clones in the sample; roughly nine tenths occur only once, and 2.5% to 3.5% lies in the top ten. Source material: peripheral blood. The receptors were gathered from a woman aged 25 to 45 with active or convalescent COVID-19.

The V and J genes are TRBV5-1 and TRBJ1-5, with 9 bases lining up with TRBD1. V dropped 2 bases and J dropped 5; count of bases not matched to a gene: 5. The germline V gene encodes CDR1 SGHRS and CDR2 YFSETQ. This CDR3 contains 15 residues. CDR3 sequence: CASSLQGAGDQPQHF. In DNA, the CDR3 is TGCGCCAGCAGCTTACAGGGGGCTGGCGATCAGCCCCAGCATTTT.

The chain has TRBV30 and TRBJ1-1; D is possibly TRBD1 (5 bases). V was cut by 4 bases and J by 3 bases, with 21 bases left in between. The length of the CDR3 is 16 residues. Germline loops: CDR1 GTSNPN, CDR2 SVGIG (reference sequence). The CDR3 DNA reads TGTGCCTGGAAAACCTGGGGGGGGACGAGAGACACTGAAGCTTTCTTT. This sequence encodes CAWKTWGGTRDTEAFF.

V is TRBV19 and J is TRBJ1-3; no firm D call. Germline CDR1 and CDR2: LNHDA and SQIVND (reference sequence). V was clipped by 3 bases and J by 0 bases, with 9 bases between them. The CDR3 contains 15 residues. DNA for the CDR3: TGTGCCAGTAGTATTCAGGACTTCTCTGGAAACACCATATATTTT. This translates into CASSIQDFSGNTIYF.

This chain uses TRBV2 with TRBJ2-1, with 7 bases lining up with TRBD1. The germline V gene encodes CDR1 SNHLY and CDR2 FYNNEI. This CDR3 region has 15 residues. V lost 6 bases and J lost 2; bases outside the gene matches: 7. The CDR3 here is CASRPGTEAYNEQFF. The DNA for the CDR3 is TGTGCCAGCAGACCCGGGACAGAAGCCTACAATGAGCAGTTCTTC.

The chain uses TRBV15 and TRBJ2-1; 12 nucleotides line up with TRBD2. The V and J ends lost 4 bases and 10 bases, in that order; junction bases with no gene match: 8. The CDR3 length is 15 residues. Germline V gene sequence: CDR1 LNHNV, CDR2 YYDKDF (reference sequence). CDR3 region: CATSIKTSGRGEQFF. The DNA for the CDR3 is TGTGCCACCAGCATCAAGACTAGCGGGAGAGGGGAGCAGTTCTTC.

The rearrangement uses TRBV25-1 and TRBJ1-3, with D unresolved. V was trimmed by 1 base and J by 8 bases, leaving 6 bases between them. CDR3 length: 12 residues. Germline V gene sequence: CDR1 MGHDK, CDR2 SYGVNS. In DNA form, the CDR3 reads TGTGCCAGCAGTGAATGGGCAGACACCATATATTTT. Translating gives CASSEWADTIYF.

V usage is TRBV21-1 and J usage is TRBJ1-6. TRBV21-1 is assigned pseudogene status. The CDR3 extends over 14 amino acids. The DNA for the CDR3 is TGTGCCAGCAGCTCCCATTGTTGGAGAATGGCCCTCCACTTT. It specifies CASSSHCWRMALHF.

This chain's CDR3 is CASTAPGTSGKGGQFF. Here the CDR3 DNA reads TGTGCCAGCACCGCTCCCGGGACTAGCGGGAAGGGTGGGCAGTTCTTC. The J gene is TRBJ2-1, the V gene TRBV6-6; TRBD2 aligns across 13 bases. Looked up from germline, CDR1 is MNHNY and CDR2 is SVGAGI (reference sequence). The V and J ends lost 7 bases and 12 bases, in that order; junction bases with no gene match: 15. The length of the CDR3 is 16 residues.

Notes on this clone: The junction differs from germline at one of its ends, possibly a read error. This chain uses TRBV7-9 with TRBJ1-2; 9 bases map to TRBD1. This CDR3 is built from 11 residues. Germline V gene lookup returns CDR1 SEHNR and CDR2 FQNEAQ (reference sequence). As DNA, the CDR3 is TGTGCCAGCAGCGCGGCCGGGACAGGGATGTTC. Its translation is CASSAAGTGMF.

The rearrangement uses TRBV7-2 and TRBJ1-4, with D possibly being TRBD1 (5 bases). CDR3 length equals 14 residues. In germline, CDR1 is SGHTA, CDR2 FQGNSA. The germline V and J ends were trimmed by 5 bases and 7 bases, with 14 bases remaining between them. The CDR3 loop reads CASSMGHGIEKLFF. The CDR3 region has the DNA TGTGCCAGCAGCATGGGGCATGGGATTGAAAAACTGTTTTTT.

J is TRBJ2-1 and V is TRBV7-2, with a weak D call TRBD2 (6 bases). The ends were cut back, 1 base at V and 3 bases at J, with 10 bases in the middle. CDR1 and CDR2 (germline): SGHTA, FQGNSA. This CDR3 contains 15 residues. CDR3 residues: CASSLGLGGYNEQFF. The DNA of the CDR3 is TGTGCCAGCAGCTTAGGACTAGGCGGCTACAATGAGCAGTTCTTC.